This T cell receptor beta chain is drawn from a study of T cell repertoires in aging, cancer and after chemotherapy. Study in general: Donors were grouped into six age bands spanning 30 or younger through 70 or older. Patients with chronic lymphocytic leukemia were sampled before and after fludarabine- or bendamustine-based chemotherapy. Overall study findings and caveats: These repertoire data do not allow conclusions about immunological memory after chemotherapy.

A mixed TRB-A/B primer pool amplified rearranged TRB by multiplex touch-down PCR. TCRdb analysed the multiplex PCR reads with MiXCR anew, one entry per CDR3 protein. The sample lists roughly 8,600 distinct CDR3 sequences; just under 25% were seen once. There are a few counts of this clonotype. The antigen remains undetermined. Peripheral blood genomic DNA, not sorted cells or RNA, was the template. This clonotype originated in a human donor with a blood cancer. Sequenced material: blood.

The CDR3 is CASSPWTRSYEQYF. CDR3 coding DNA: TGTGCCAGCAGCCCTTGGACTAGATCCTACGAGCAGTACTTC. This chain links TRBV7-2 with TRBJ2-7; 7 bases are shared with TRBD2. Germline V gene data show CDR1 as SGHTA and CDR2 as FQGNSA. The CDR3 is 14 residues long. The V and J ends lost 5 bases and 1 base, in that order; junction bases with no gene match: 5.